The present TCR beta chain was sequenced within a study of T cell responses to AZD1222 COVID-19 vaccine. The CDR3 sequence is 12 residues long. Germline V gives CDR1 SGHRS, CDR2 YFSETQ. V dropped 5 bases and J dropped 5 bases, with 11 bases sitting between them. The study, taken as a whole, reports: Scientists sampled the repertoires only once the peak T cell response had passed. Spike-specific TCR breadth and depth grew following two AZD1222 doses. Spike-spanning, vaccine-associated CD4 TCRs were dominant at 160-218 and 743-854.

Concerning this clone itself: Its antigen is still unknown.

Libraries were prepared by immunoSEQ multiplex PCR; TCRdb keeps only in-frame clonotypes and omits some of them. The data contain 140,000 or so clones, approximately 93% of them singletons. The gene calls are TRBV5-1 and TRBJ2-7; D is tentatively TRBD1 or TRBD2 (5 bases each). The receptor was isolated from an adult who had recovered from COVID-19. Sequencing used peripheral blood, obtained after recovery from COVID-19. The CDR3 region is CASRGDPHEQYF. In DNA, the CDR3 is TGCGCCAGCAGAGGGGACCCCCACGAGCAGTACTTC.